The clone carrying this T cell receptor (beta chain) appeared many times. The CDR3 is 12 residues long. V was trimmed by 3 bases and J by 14 bases, leaving 14 bases between them. CDR1 is KGHSH, CDR2 LQKENI, per germline. The record originates from a study of T-cell memory formation after mild COVID-19. Amplification by 5'RACE using constant-segment primers produced TCR alpha and TCR beta cDNA libraries that carried sample barcodes and UMIs. Each CDR3 protein is one row after TCRdb ran MiXCR on the 5' RACE reads. The sample carries 500,000 to 650,000 distinct CDR3 sequences, roughly 21% recorded once. The chain links TRBV18 to TRBJ2-1; D tentatively reads TRBD1 or TRBD2 (6 bases each). This clonotype was sampled from an adult woman who had mild COVID-19 (a few samples of this study predate the infection). Cell type and time point are not known. Material: PBMCs or a T cell subset sorted from them (not recorded which). This chain's CDR3 is CASSPNAGEEFF. Written as DNA, the CDR3 is TGTGCCAGCTCACCCAATGCAGGGGAGGAGTTCTTC.